The present entry profiles one T cell receptor (beta chain) with its context. A second roughly 6 to 12 cycle PCR used barcoded and J-beta primers. Each CDR3 protein gets one entry after TCRdb re-called the 5' RACE reads with MiXCR. The sample gives 550,000 to 800,000 distinct CDR3 sequences, 32% of which show up once; approximately 15% is in the top ten. This specimen belongs to a study of blood T cells in healthy people across ages. This CDR3 region has 13 residues. V was shortened by 10 bases and J by 3 bases, with 13 bases between the two germline ends. The germline gives CDR1 KGHDR, CDR2 SFDVKD. There were healthy Caucasian individuals from Russia, aged roughly 6 to 100, serving as donors.

The chain carries TRBV24-1 and TRBJ2-3; D unresolved. This clonotype was sampled from a woman of 80 years or more in good health. The sample consisted of blood. The CDR3 DNA reads as TGTGCCACGAGTTCCATCAGAACAGATACGCAGTATTTT. Translating gives CATSSIRTDTQYF.